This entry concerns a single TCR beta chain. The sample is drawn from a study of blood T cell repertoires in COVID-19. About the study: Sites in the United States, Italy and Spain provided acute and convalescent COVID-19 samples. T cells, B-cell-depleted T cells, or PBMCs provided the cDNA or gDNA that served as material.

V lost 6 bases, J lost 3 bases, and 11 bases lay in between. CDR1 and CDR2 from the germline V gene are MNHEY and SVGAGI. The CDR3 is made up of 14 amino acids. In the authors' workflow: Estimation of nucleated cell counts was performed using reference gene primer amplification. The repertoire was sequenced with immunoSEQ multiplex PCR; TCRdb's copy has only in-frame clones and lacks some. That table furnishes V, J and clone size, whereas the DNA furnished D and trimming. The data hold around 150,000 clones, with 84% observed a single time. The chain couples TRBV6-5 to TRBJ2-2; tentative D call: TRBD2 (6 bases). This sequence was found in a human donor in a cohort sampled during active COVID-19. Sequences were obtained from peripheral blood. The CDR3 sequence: CASRRGQYTGELFF. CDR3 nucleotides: TGTGCCAGCAGGCGGGGCCAATACACCGGGGAGCTGTTTTTT.